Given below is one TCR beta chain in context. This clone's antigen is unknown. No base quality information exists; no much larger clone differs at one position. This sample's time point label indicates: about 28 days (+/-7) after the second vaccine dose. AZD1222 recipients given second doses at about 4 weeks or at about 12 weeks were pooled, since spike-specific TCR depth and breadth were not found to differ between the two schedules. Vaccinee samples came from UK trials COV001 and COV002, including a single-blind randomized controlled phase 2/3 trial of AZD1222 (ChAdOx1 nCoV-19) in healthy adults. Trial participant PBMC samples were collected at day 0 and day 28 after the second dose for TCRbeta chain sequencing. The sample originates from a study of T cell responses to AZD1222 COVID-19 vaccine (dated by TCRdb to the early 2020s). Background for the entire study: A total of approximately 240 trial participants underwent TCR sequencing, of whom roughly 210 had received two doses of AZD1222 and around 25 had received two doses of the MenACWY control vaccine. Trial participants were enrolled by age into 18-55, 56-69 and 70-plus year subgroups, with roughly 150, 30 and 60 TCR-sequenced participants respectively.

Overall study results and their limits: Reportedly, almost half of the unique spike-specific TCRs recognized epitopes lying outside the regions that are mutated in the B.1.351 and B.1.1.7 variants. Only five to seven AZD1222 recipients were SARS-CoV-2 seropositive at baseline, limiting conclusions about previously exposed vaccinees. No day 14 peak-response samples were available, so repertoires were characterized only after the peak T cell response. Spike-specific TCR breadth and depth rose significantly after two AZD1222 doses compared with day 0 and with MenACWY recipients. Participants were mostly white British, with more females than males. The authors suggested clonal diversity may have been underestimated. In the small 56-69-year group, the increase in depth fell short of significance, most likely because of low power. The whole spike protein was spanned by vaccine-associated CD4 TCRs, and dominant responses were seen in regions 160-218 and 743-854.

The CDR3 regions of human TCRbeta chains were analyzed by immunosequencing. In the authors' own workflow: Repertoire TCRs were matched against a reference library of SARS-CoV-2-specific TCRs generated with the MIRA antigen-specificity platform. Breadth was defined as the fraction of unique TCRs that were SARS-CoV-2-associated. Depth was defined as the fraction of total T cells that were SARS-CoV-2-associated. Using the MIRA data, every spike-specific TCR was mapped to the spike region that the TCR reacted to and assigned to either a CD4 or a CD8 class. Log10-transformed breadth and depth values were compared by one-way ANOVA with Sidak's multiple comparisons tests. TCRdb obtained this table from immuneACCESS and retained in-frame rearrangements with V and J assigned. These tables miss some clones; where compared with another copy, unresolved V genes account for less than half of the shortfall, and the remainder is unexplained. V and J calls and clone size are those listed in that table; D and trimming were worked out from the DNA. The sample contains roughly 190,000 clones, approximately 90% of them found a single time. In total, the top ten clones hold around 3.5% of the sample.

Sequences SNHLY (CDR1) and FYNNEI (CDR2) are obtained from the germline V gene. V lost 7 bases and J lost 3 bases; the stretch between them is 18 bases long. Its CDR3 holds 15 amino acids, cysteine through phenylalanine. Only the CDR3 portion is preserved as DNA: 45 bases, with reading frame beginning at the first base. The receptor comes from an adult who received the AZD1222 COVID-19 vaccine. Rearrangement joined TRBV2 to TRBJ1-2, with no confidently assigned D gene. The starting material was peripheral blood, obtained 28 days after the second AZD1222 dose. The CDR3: CASNPSDTRYYGYTF. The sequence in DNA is TGTGCCAGCAACCCTTCAGATACGCGGTACTATGGCTACACCTTC.